The clone carrying this T cell receptor beta chain was detected many times. The antigen is unknown. From germline, CDR1 is SGHRS and CDR2 YFSETQ. V trimming: 3 bases; J trimming: 6 bases; junction bases outside the gene matches: 10. The CDR3 has 17 residues. This sample stems from a study of cytomegalovirus exposure and HLA in healthy donors. Study-level results: Most TCR sequences were rare, but some public TCRs occurred in many donors.

The method was immunoSEQ multiplex PCR; TCRdb's version includes in-frame clones alone and lacks a portion of them. The sample has about 200,000 clones; 75% to 90% are singletons. Sequencing was performed on PBMCs. The chain recombines TRBV5-1 with TRBJ2-2; TRBD2 agrees at 11 bases. This receptor was identified in a young woman in good health and CMV-seronegative. DNA for the CDR3: TGCGCCAGCAGCTGGACTAGCGGGTCACCCAATTCCGGGGAGCTGTTTTTT. The encoded protein is CASSWTSGSPNSGELFF.